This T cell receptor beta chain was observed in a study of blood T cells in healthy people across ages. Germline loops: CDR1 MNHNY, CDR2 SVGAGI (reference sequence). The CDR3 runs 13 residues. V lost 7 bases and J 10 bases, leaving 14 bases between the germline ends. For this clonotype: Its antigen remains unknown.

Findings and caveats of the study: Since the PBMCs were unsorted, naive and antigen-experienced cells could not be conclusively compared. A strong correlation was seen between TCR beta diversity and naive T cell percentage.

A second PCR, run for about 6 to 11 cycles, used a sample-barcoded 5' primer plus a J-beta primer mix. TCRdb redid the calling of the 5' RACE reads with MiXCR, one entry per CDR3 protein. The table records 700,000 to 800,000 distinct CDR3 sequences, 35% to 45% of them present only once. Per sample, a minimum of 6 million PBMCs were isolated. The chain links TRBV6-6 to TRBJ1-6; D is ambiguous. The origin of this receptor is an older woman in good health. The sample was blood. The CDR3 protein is CASNDGVGSPLHF. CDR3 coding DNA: TGTGCCAGCAACGATGGAGTTGGGTCACCCCTCCACTTT.